The rows below give T cell receptor beta chains drawn from one sample of a study of T cell responses to AZD1222 COVID-19 vaccine. Sequencing used immunoSEQ multiplex PCR; TCRdb keeps in-frame clones, though not all of them. The table lists roughly 180,000 clones, just over 90% of them singletons. This sample comprised peripheral blood, obtained 28 days after the second AZD1222 dose. These receptors were collected from an adult who received the AZD1222 COVID-19 vaccine. CDR3s include the opening cysteine and the closing phenylalanine or tryptophan. A D gene is named only where the DNA matches it firmly. Expanded clones are given a class, and other clones once, few, many or no size at all.

j_call v_call d_call clone_size cdr3_aa cdr3_nt
TRBJ2-2 TRBV4-1 - - CASSPTTEGTPNTGELFF TGCGCCAGCAGCCCTACAACCGAGGGGACCCCGAACACCGGGGAGCTGTTTTTT
TRBJ2-7 TRBV5-1 - few CASSLDWGQAGNQYF TGCGCCAGCAGCTTGGACTGGGGACAAGCGGGGAATCAGTACTTC
TRBJ2-7 TRBV30 - - CALQAPFEQYF TGTGCCCTCCAGGCCCCTTTCGAGCAGTACTTC
TRBJ2-2 TRBV11-2 - - CASRGSPGHNFGELFF TGTGCCAGCAGAGGATCACCGGGACATAACTTCGGGGAGCTGTTTTTT
TRBJ1-2 TRBV18 TRBD1 once CASSAPGQGSRTSGYTF TGTGCCAGCTCAGCCCCGGGACAGGGGTCGAGGACGTCTGGCTACACCTTC
TRBJ1-4 TRBV4-2 - - CASSEGGTRDEKLFF TGTGCCAGCAGCGAAGGCGGGACTCGGGATGAAAAACTGTTTTTT
TRBJ1-2 TRBV19 - - CASSGVRPSGYTF TGTGCCAGTAGTGGGGTCCGGCCCAGTGGCTACACCTTC
TRBJ2-7 TRBV2 - - CASADSGAWNEQYF TGTGCCAGCGCCGACTCCGGGGCCTGGAATGAGCAGTACTTC
TRBJ2-7 TRBV12-3/TRBV12-4 TRBD2 - CASRLTGRYEQYF TGTGCCAGCAGACTTACCGGGAGGTACGAGCAGTACTTC
TRBJ2-3 TRBV4-2 TRBD1 few CASSQEPGQGSDTQYF TGTGCCAGCAGCCAAGAACCGGGACAGGGATCAGATACGCAGTATTTT
TRBJ2-7 TRBV5-8 - - CASSLSEGFSYEQYF TGTGCCAGCAGCTTGTCAGAGGGGTTCTCCTACGAGCAGTACTTC
TRBJ2-3 TRBV6-5 - - CASSLMGATDTQYF TGTGCCAGCAGCCTCATGGGGGCCACAGATACGCAGTATTTT
TRBJ1-2 TRBV7-9 TRBD1 - CASSSRGSGGYTF TGTGCCAGCAGCTCCAGGGGGAGCGGGGGCTACACCTTC
TRBJ1-2 TRBV12-3/TRBV12-4 - few CASSLGQIYGYTF TGTGCCAGCAGTTTAGGGCAGATCTATGGCTACACCTTC
TRBJ2-7 TRBV6-5 TRBD1 - CASSYSTGGYEQYF TGTGCCAGCAGTTACTCTACAGGGGGCTACGAGCAGTACTTC
TRBJ2-3 TRBV2 - - CASRDWTNTDTQYF TGTGCCAGCAGGGACTGGACAAACACAGATACGCAGTATTTT
TRBJ1-2 TRBV6-5 - - CASSYSGRDYGYTF TGTGCCAGCAGTTACTCCGGTAGGGACTATGGCTACACCTTC
TRBJ1-1 TRBV3-1/TRBV3-2 - - CASSLGGGTEAFF TGTGCCAGCAGCCTCGGAGGGGGCACTGAAGCTTTCTTT
TRBJ1-6 TRBV7-2 TRBD1 - CASSLRTGTNSPLHF TGTGCCAGCAGCTTAAGGACAGGGACCAATTCACCCCTCCACTTT
TRBJ1-2 TRBV7-2 TRBD1 - CASSPGQGGGYTF TGTGCCAGCAGCCCAGGACAGGGCGGTGGCTACACCTTC
TRBJ1-4 TRBV2 - - CASNRGASATNEKLFF TGTGCCAGCAATAGGGGGGCATCGGCAACTAATGAAAAACTGTTTTTT
TRBJ1-5 TRBV29-1 TRBD1 - CSVGQGNQPQHF TGCAGCGTGGGACAGGGCAATCAGCCCCAGCATTTT
TRBJ1-1 TRBV6-6 - - CASSYTSGPEGTEAFF TGTGCCAGCAGTTACACGTCCGGGCCTGAGGGCACTGAAGCTTTCTTT
TRBJ2-2 TRBV11-1 - once CASSLRTIGELFF TGTGCCAGCAGCTTAAGAACCATCGGGGAGCTGTTTTTT
TRBJ2-7 TRBV7-3 - - CASSPRGQGAAGELSYEQYF TGTGCCAGCAGCCCCCGAGGCCAGGGGGCAGCGGGAGAGTTAAGCTACGAGCAGTACTTC
TRBJ2-3 TRBV18 TRBD2 once CASSLHPPGLAGVDTQYF TGTGCCAGCTCATTACACCCCCCGGGACTAGCGGGAGTCGATACGCAGTATTTT
TRBJ2-1 TRBV3-1/TRBV3-2 TRBD2 - CASSQTSVYNEQFF TGTGCCAGCAGCCAGACTAGCGTCTACAATGAGCAGTTCTTC
TRBJ1-5 TRBV4-1 - once CASSQGRGNQPQHF TGCGCCAGCAGCCAAGGGAGGGGCAATCAGCCCCAGCATTTT
TRBJ1-1 TRBV2 TRBD1 - CASSDRDRGTNTEAFF TGTGCCAGCAGTGACCGGGACAGGGGAACGAACACTGAAGCTTTCTTT
TRBJ1-5 TRBV19 TRBD1 - CASSKQGQGAQPQHF TGTGCCAGTAGTAAGCAGGGACAGGGTGCTCAGCCCCAGCATTTT
TRBJ2-2 TRBV11-2 TRBD1 - CASSIIGGQGANGELFF TGTGCCAGCAGCATCATTGGAGGACAGGGGGCTAACGGGGAGCTGTTTTTT
TRBJ1-6 TRBV6-5 - - CASSRLAGNSPLHF TGTGCCAGCAGTCGTTTGGCGGGTAATTCACCCCTCCACTTT
TRBJ2-7 TRBV6-5 - once CASSYSYMDEQYF TGTGCCAGCAGTTACTCATATATGGACGAGCAGTACTTC
TRBJ1-5 TRBV18 - - CASDTGQGYQPQHF TGTGCCAGCGACACTGGGCAGGGATATCAGCCCCAGCATTTT
TRBJ1-5 TRBV6-5 - - CASSSTSDGRNQPQHF TGTGCCAGCAGTTCTACCTCCGACGGGCGGAATCAGCCCCAGCATTTT
TRBJ1-5 TRBV5-8 TRBD1 - CASSPATGGLNQPQHF TGTGCCAGCAGCCCGGCGACAGGGGGGCTCAATCAGCCCCAGCATTTT
TRBJ1-2 TRBV7-9 - - CASSLKGGKGYTF TGTGCCAGCAGCTTAAAGGGGGGGAAGGGCTACACCTTC
TRBJ2-2 TRBV7-9 TRBD2 - CASSGGLAGLTGELFF TGTGCCAGCAGCGGTGGACTAGCGGGATTGACCGGGGAGCTGTTTTTT
TRBJ2-7 TRBV12-5 TRBD1 once CASGFTWDRKRNEQYF TGTGCTAGTGGTTTCACGTGGGACAGGAAAAGGAACGAGCAGTACTTC
TRBJ1-5 TRBV9 TRBD1 - CASSGAGQVNQPQHF TGTGCCAGCAGCGGGGCGGGACAGGTGAATCAGCCCCAGCATTTT
TRBJ2-3 TRBV19 - - CASSTQYLASTDTQYF TGTGCCAGTAGTACCCAATACCTAGCGAGCACAGATACGCAGTATTTT
TRBJ2-1 TRBV2 TRBD1 - CASSERGQGFYNEQFF TGTGCCAGCAGTGAAAGGGGGCAGGGTTTCTACAATGAGCAGTTCTTC
TRBJ1-2 TRBV5-1 - - CASSGSLLREGYTF TGCGCCAGCAGCGGCTCCCTTTTGAGGGAGGGCTACACCTTC
TRBJ1-5 TRBV6-2/TRBV6-3 - - CASSYFGGRQPQHF TGTGCCAGCAGTTACTTTGGGGGTCGTCAGCCCCAGCATTTT
TRBJ2-2 TRBV5-1 - - CASSWDPRWGTGELFF TGCGCCAGCAGCTGGGACCCCCGTTGGGGTACCGGGGAGCTGTTTTTT
TRBJ2-7 TRBV2 - - CASTNPYKAYEQYF TGTGCCAGCACCAACCCCTACAAAGCCTACGAGCAGTACTTC
TRBJ2-2 TRBV9 - - CASSVGGDPRTGELFF TGTGCCAGCAGCGTAGGAGGGGACCCACGCACCGGGGAGCTGTTTTTT
TRBJ2-4 TRBV7-2 TRBD1 - CASSSIGTGGRDIQYF TGTGCCAGCAGCTCCATAGGGACAGGGGGTAGGGACATTCAGTACTTC
TRBJ2-3 TRBV11-2 TRBD2 - CASRPSGSGTDTQYF TGTGCCAGCAGACCTAGCGGGAGTGGGACAGATACGCAGTATTTT
TRBJ2-3 TRBV2 TRBD1 once CASSLQGAPGDTQYF TGTGCCAGCAGCCTACAGGGGGCGCCGGGAGATACGCAGTATTTT
TRBJ1-4 TRBV7-9 - - CASSPEGRKLFF TGTGCCAGCAGCCCCGAAGGCAGAAAACTGTTTTTT
TRBJ1-1 TRBV11-2 - - CASSLPARGTEAFF TGTGCCAGCAGCCTCCCGGCGCGGGGCACTGAAGCTTTCTTT
TRBJ2-1 TRBV6-5 TRBD1 - CAGSYPGQGVNEQFF TGTGCCGGCAGTTACCCGGGACAGGGAGTCAATGAGCAGTTCTTC
TRBJ2-4 TRBV4-3 - - CASSQGDLAKNIQYF TGCGCCAGCAGCCAAGGTGATTTAGCCAAAAACATTCAGTACTTC
TRBJ2-2 TRBV7-9 - few CASSPPGLFGELFF TGTGCCAGCAGCCCCCCCGGGTTATTCGGGGAGCTGTTTTTT
TRBJ2-3 TRBV7-2 TRBD1 - CASSTGTVPLTDTQYF TGTGCCAGCAGCACCGGGACAGTTCCCCTCACAGATACGCAGTATTTT
TRBJ2-7 TRBV6-5 - - CASSYGHGRSYEQYF TGTGCCAGCAGTTACGGACACGGCAGGTCCTACGAGCAGTACTTC
TRBJ2-1 TRBV5-1 TRBD2 once CASRVAGSSYNEQFF TGCGCCAGCAGGGTAGCGGGGAGCTCCTACAATGAGCAGTTCTTC
TRBJ2-7 TRBV7-6 - - CASSLGESRPQQYF TGTGCCAGCAGCTTGGGTGAATCGCGCCCCCAGCAGTACTTC